The 5 T cell receptor beta chains reported below all come from one sample, sequenced in a study of blood T cell repertoires in COVID-19. Method: immunoSEQ multiplex PCR; TCRdb's copy keeps in-frame clones and lacks some. The sample lists approximately 200,000 clones, approximately 90% seen once, with around a tenth in the top ten. Sequenced material: PBMCs or T cells enriched from blood (not recorded which). The receptors stem from a man younger than 35 with acute COVID-19.

This clone was seen a few times. V usage is TRBV27 and J usage is TRBJ1-2; 7 nucleotides match TRBD1. The V segment lost 8 bases and the J segment 8 bases; nucleotides outside the gene matches: 14. This CDR3 has 14 amino acids. Germline CDR1 and CDR2: MNHEY and SMNVEV (reference sequence). The CDR3 protein is CASAPNRGVEGYTF. CDR3 nucleotide sequence: TGTGCCAGCGCCCCCAACAGGGGAGTTGAAGGCTACACCTTC.

The count of this clone is one. The chain links TRBV11-3 to TRBJ1-1, with D possibly being TRBD1 (6 bases). Germline V gives CDR1 SGHNT, CDR2 YENEEA. The CDR3 has 14 amino acids. Trimming took 5 bases from V and 10 from J, leaving 20 bases between them. CDR3 nucleotide sequence: TGTGCCAGCAGCAAAGGGGGGGGAGGGACGAGAGCTTTCTTT. Amino acid sequence: CASSKGGGGTRAFF.

This sequence joins TRBV12-5 and TRBJ2-1, with D perhaps TRBD1 (6 bases). Trimming left V 1 base short and J 15 bases short, with 16 bases between. Germline lookup yields CDR1 LGHNT and CDR2 FRNRAP. The CDR3 loop spans 13 amino acids. The CDR3 DNA reads as TGTGCTAGTGGTTTGGCATCCGGACAGAGGCGGTTCTTC. Protein: CASGLASGQRRFF.

This clone was counted a single time. The chain is built from TRBV6-4 and TRBJ1-6, with 8 bases aligning to TRBD1. The CDR3 runs 14 residues. J gave up 14 bases and V 6 bases, and 12 bases lay outside the gene matches. Germline lookup yields CDR1 MRHNA and CDR2 SNTAGT. Written as DNA, the CDR3 is TGTGCCAGCAGAAGGACAGGGCGCGAGGGGTCCCTCCACTTT. The encoded protein is CASRRTGREGSLHF.

This chain links TRBV7-8 with TRBJ1-5, with 8 bases lining up with TRBD1. Per the germline V gene, CDR1 is SGHVS and CDR2 is FQNEAQ. The CDR3 totals 14 residues. V lost 5 bases and J lost 4; bases outside the gene matches: 4. The CDR3 region is CASSENRGNQPQHF. The DNA of the CDR3 is TGTGCCAGCAGCGAAAACAGGGGGAATCAGCCCCAGCATTTT. The entire variable domain, with the rest obtained from reference TRBV7-8 and TRBJ1-5, is as follows: GAGVSQSPRYKVAKRGQDVALRCDPISGHVSLFWYQQALGQGPEFLTYFQNEAQLDKSGLPSDRFFAERPEGSVSTLKIQRTQQEDSAVYLCASSENRGNQPQHFGDGTRLSIL.